The 29 T cell receptor beta chains given below trace back to one sample, sequenced in a study of blood T cells in healthy people across ages (dated by TCRdb to the mid-2010s). The library was obtained by 5' RACE. Sequencing was carried out with an Illumina HiSeq 2500. A second PCR of roughly 6 to 12 cycles was run with a J-beta primer mix and a sample-barcoded 5' primer. TCRdb cleaned the public reads at Q25 with fastp, built clones with MiXCR and kept in-frame beta chains. Rows are unified per CDR3 protein, each entry keeping the most common DNA and genes. The sample has more than 800,000 distinct CDR3 sequences on record, more than 40% of them singletons. In total, the top ten clones hold approximately 20% of the sample. Sequencing was performed on blood. These TCRs come from a woman aged 60-75 years in good health.

This chain links TRBV5-1 with TRBJ2-4, with 8 bases lining up with TRBD2. With 2 bases clipped from V and 0 bases from J, the junction kept 1 base outside the gene matches. This CDR3 region has 15 residues. CDR1 SGHRS and CDR2 YFSETQ come from the germline V gene. CDR3 in DNA: TGCGCCAGCAGCTTAACTAGCGGAGCCAAAAACATTCAGTACTTC. It yields the protein CASSLTSGAKNIQYF.

V usage is TRBV7-6 and J usage is TRBJ2-4; D is undetermined. The better agreement between TRBJ2-7 and the DNA end casts doubt on the J call. The germline V gene has CDR1 SGHVS and CDR2 FNYEAQ. The CDR3 is made up of 14 amino acids. The CDR3: CASSQSGSHYEQYF. In nucleotides, the CDR3 is TGTGCCAGCAGCCAAAGTGGATCCCACTACGAGCAGTACTTC.

The CDR3 coding sequence is TGTGCCAGCAGCCAAGTTGCGACTAGCGGGAGGGATGAGTACACAGATACGCAGTATTTT. Its protein product is CASSQVATSGRDEYTDTQYF. The V call is TRBV4-2, the J call TRBJ2-3; 14 nucleotides match TRBD2. The CDR3 is made up of 20 amino acids. CDR1 is LGHNA, CDR2 YNFKEQ, per germline. V dropped 1 base and J dropped 2; count of bases not matched to a gene: 11.

This clonotype appeared a few times. CDR3 in amino acids: CASSTTSGPNIQYF. The CDR3 DNA sequence: TGCGCCAGCAGCACGACTAGCGGACCAAACATTCAGTACTTC. The V call is TRBV5-1, the J call TRBJ2-4, with 9 nucleotides matching TRBD2. The germline V gene has CDR1 SGHRS and CDR2 YFSETQ. The CDR3 loop spans 14 amino acids. J was trimmed by 6 bases and V by 4 bases; bases with no gene match: 5.

The table lists this clonotype with a count of one. This chain connects TRBV7-9 to TRBJ1-2, with D perhaps TRBD1 (6 bases). The V end was cut by 1 base, the J end by 5 bases, with 11 bases between. The germline V gene has CDR1 SEHNR and CDR2 FQNEAQ (reference sequence). The CDR3 totals 14 residues. CDR3 in amino acids: CASSLGQAKYGYTF. CDR3 in DNA: TGTGCCAGCAGCTTAGGACAGGCCAAATATGGCTACACCTTC. The whole variable domain, filled in from reference TRBV7-9 and TRBJ1-2, reads DTGVSQNPRHKITKRGQNVTFRCDPISEHNRLYWYRQTLGQGPEFLTYFQNEAQLEKSRLLSDRFSAERPKGSFSTLEIQRTEQGDSAMYLCASSLGQAKYGYTFGSGTRLTVV.

The rearrangement uses TRBV3-1 and TRBJ1-6; D not certain. The CDR3 sequence is 13 residues long. Germline V CDR1 and CDR2: LGHDT, YNNKEL (reference sequence). V gave up 2 bases and J gave up 8 bases, with 7 bases separating them. The chain's CDR3 is CASSQNQDSPLHF. The CDR3 DNA is TGTGCCAGCAGCCAAAATCAGGATTCACCCCTCCACTTT.

The sample holds a few counts of this clonotype. The chain couples TRBV3-1 to TRBJ2-5; D possibly matches TRBD1 or TRBD2 (5 bases each). V lost 2 bases, J lost 9 bases, and 16 bases lay in between. CDR1 and CDR2 (germline): LGHDT, YNNKEL (reference sequence). CDR3 length: 14 residues. The CDR3 DNA reads TGTGCCAGCAGCCAAAACCCCGAACTAGGGGCCCAGTACTTC. The encoded protein is CASSQNPELGAQYF.

The CDR3 loop is CASSLYEDQPQHF. The CDR3, as DNA: TGTGCCAGCAGCTTATATGAGGATCAGCCCCAGCATTTT. This chain joins TRBV7-7 and TRBJ1-5; no definite D call. V was cut by 2 bases and J by 5 bases, with 7 bases left in between. There are 13 residues in the CDR3. Germline assignment: CDR1 SSHAT and CDR2 FNYEAQ (reference sequence).

J is TRBJ2-1 and V is TRBV7-2, with D possibly matching TRBD1 (6 bases). The J call could be wrong; TRBJ2-7 is a better fit for the DNA end. Germline lookup yields CDR1 SGHTA and CDR2 FQGNSA. The CDR3 runs 16 residues. The CDR3 DNA follows: TGTGCCAGCAGCGACGGAACCGGGACATCCTACAATGAGCAGTACTTC. The encoded protein is CASSDGTGTSYNEQYF.

This clonotype was picked up many times. The chain recombines TRBV20-1 with TRBJ2-3; TRBD2 matches 9 bases. From germline, CDR1 is DFQATT and CDR2 SNEGSKA (reference sequence). The CDR3 runs 16 residues. Unmatched junction bases numbered 11, after V lost 1 base and J lost 6 bases. This CDR3 is CSARGTGTSIPDTQYF. The DNA of the CDR3 is TGCAGTGCTAGAGGAACCGGGACTAGCATCCCGGATACGCAGTATTTT.

This clonotype was seen only a few times. V usage is TRBV2 and J usage is TRBJ1-2, with no clear D. V lost 8 bases and J 4 bases, leaving 14 bases between the germline ends. The germline CDR1 and CDR2 sequences are SNHLY and FYNNEI. CDR3 length: 13 amino acids. DNA for the CDR3: TGTGCCAGCGTCGGGGTTATGACCTATGGCTACACCTTC. It codes for CASVGVMTYGYTF.

V usage is TRBV28 and J usage is TRBJ2-3; TRBD2 might be the D (5 bases). CDR3 length equals 12 residues. Trimming took off 9 bases at V and 2 bases at J, with 9 bases between the two ends. CDR1 MDHEN and CDR2 SYDVKM come from the germline V gene. For the CDR3, the DNA is TGTGCCAGTAGGGAGACCACAGATACGCAGTATTTT. Translating it yields CASRETTDTQYF.

The chain couples TRBV21-1 to TRBJ1-6; no check of the table's D call, TRBD1, against the DNA was made. TRBV21-1 corresponds to a pseudogene. The CDR3 sequence is 14 residues long. CDR3 residues: CASSKPGHYPPLHF. DNA for the CDR3: TGTGCCAGCTCAAAACCGGGCCACTATCCACCCCTCCACTTT.

The CDR3 DNA is TGTGCCAGCAGCTTCTTCCAGGGCGTCTACAATGAGCAGTTCTTC. This gives the protein CASSFFQGVYNEQFF. This sequence joins TRBV7-9 and TRBJ2-1; D is possibly TRBD1 (5 bases). The CDR3 length is 15 residues. Germline assignment: CDR1 SEHNR and CDR2 FQNEAQ (reference sequence). Trimming took 3 bases from V and 3 from J, leaving 12 bases between them.

A note on this clonotype: A read error may explain this, as a much larger clone is one base away. This chain uses TRBV6-2 or TRBV6-3 with TRBJ2-1; D is ambiguous. The CDR3 totals 12 residues. The germline V gene encodes CDR1 MNHEY and CDR2 SVGEGT. V was cut by 6 bases and J by 10 bases, with 13 bases left in between. The CDR3 nucleotides are TGTGCCAGCAGGGATCGTTCCTACGAGCAGTTCTTC. It encodes CASRDRSYEQFF.

The chain recombines TRBV5-1 with TRBJ2-3; D gene uncertain. The CDR3 has 16 residues. V lost 0 bases to trimming and J lost 0 bases, with 11 bases between them. The germline V gene encodes CDR1 SGHRS and CDR2 YFSETQ. The CDR3 loop is CASSLGVVSSTDTQYF. CDR3 bases: TGCGCCAGCAGCTTGGGGGTTGTCTCTAGCACAGATACGCAGTATTTT.

This clonotype was found many times. The CDR3 DNA sequence: TGTGCCAGCAGTGACGGGGGACTTCTCACAGATACGCAGTATTTT. Translating gives CASSDGGLLTDTQYF. This chain uses TRBV6-5 with TRBJ2-3, with a weak D call TRBD2 (6 bases). Per germline, CDR1 MNHEY and CDR2 SVGAGI. Trimming left V 5 bases short and J 2 bases short, with 14 bases between. The CDR3 totals 15 residues.

Comment on this clonotype: One junction end disagrees with the germline gene, perhaps due to a read error. This chain uses TRBV4-1 with TRBJ2-5, with D maybe TRBD1 (8 bases). TRBJ2-7 matches the DNA end more closely, so the J call is doubtful. Germline V gene sequence: CDR1 MGHRA, CDR2 YSYEKL. The CDR3 has 19 amino acids. DNA for the CDR3: TGCGCCGGCAGCCCGCTGGCAGGGGGCGCAGGACTAGGTCTCTACGAGCAGTACTTC. It yields the protein CAGSPLAGGAGLGLYEQYF.

The V gene is TRBV11-2, the J gene TRBJ2-7; D is unclear. The V end lost 6 bases, the J end lost 2 bases, and 14 bases lay between the germline ends. Germline V gene lookup returns CDR1 SGHAT and CDR2 FQNNGV. This CDR3 region has 14 residues. CDR3 amino acids: CASSSRGITYEQYF. The CDR3, as DNA: TGTGCCAGCAGTTCTCGAGGCATCACCTACGAGCAGTACTTC.

Notes on this clonotype: A junction boundary mismatches the germline segment, possibly from a read error. The chain couples TRBV3-1 to TRBJ2-2; either TRBD1 or TRBD2 may fit D (5 bases each). The CDR3 covers 12 residues. Germline V gene lookup returns CDR1 LGHDT and CDR2 YNNKEL (reference sequence). CDR3 in amino acids: CASSQGLGGLFF. Written as DNA, the CDR3 is TGTGCCAGCAGCCAAGGTCTTGGGGGGCTGTTTTTT.

The V and J genes are TRBV25-1 and TRBJ1-2; no reliable D call. The CDR3 is made up of 13 amino acids. The germline gives CDR1 MGHDK, CDR2 SYGVNS. The V end was cut by 2 bases, the J end by 7 bases, with 11 bases between. Here the CDR3 DNA reads TGTGCCAGCAGTGAAAGCGGCTCCGGTGGCTACACCTTC. The encoded protein is CASSESGSGGYTF.

The rearrangement uses TRBV7-6 and TRBJ1-5, with TRBD1 matching over 11 bases. This CDR3 comprises 16 residues. Per germline, CDR1 SGHVS and CDR2 FNYEAQ. Trimming took 5 bases from V and 6 from J; bases not matched to a gene: 9. CDR3 sequence: CASSPRTGGLGQPQHF. CDR3 sequence (DNA): TGTGCCAGCAGCCCACGGACAGGGGGCCTAGGTCAGCCCCAGCATTTT.

This sequence joins TRBV28 and TRBJ2-7; possibly TRBD1 or TRBD2 for D (5 bases each). This CDR3 spans 14 amino acids. Trimming took off 5 bases at V and 0 bases at J, with 11 bases between the two ends. Looked up from germline, CDR1 is MDHEN and CDR2 is SYDVKM. The CDR3 nucleotides are TGTGCCAGCAGTGACCCCGGGGCCTCCTACGAGCAGTACTTC. It yields the protein CASSDPGASYEQYF.

This clonotype was recorded only once. The junction does not match germline at one end; this may be a read error. The V and J genes are TRBV12-3 or TRBV12-4 and TRBJ2-3, with D possibly TRBD2 on 5 matching bases. The CDR3 runs 11 residues. The CDR3 spells CASRTTETQYF. DNA for the CDR3: TGTGCCAGCAGGACTACAGAGACGCAGTATTTT.

The table lists this clonotype with many counts. V is TRBV5-1 and J is TRBJ2-3; the D gene is possibly TRBD1 (5 bases). V was cut by 0 bases and J by 6 bases, with 14 bases left in between. The CDR3 covers 15 residues. The germline CDR1 and CDR2 sequences are SGHRS and YFSETQ. In nucleotides, the CDR3 is TGCGCCAGCAGCTTGGCTCTCAGGGTGGTCGATACGCAGTATTTT. It specifies CASSLALRVVDTQYF.

The V and J genes are TRBV29-1 and TRBJ2-4; a possible D gene is TRBD2 (6 bases). The J call could be wrong; TRBJ2-7 is a better fit for the DNA end. The CDR3 covers 14 residues. Germline V gene lookup returns CDR1 SQVTM and CDR2 ANQGSEA. The CDR3 DNA reads as TGCAGCGTTGGTACGGGACTGGGGACCTACGAGCAGTACTTC. Amino acid sequence: CSVGTGLGTYEQYF.

There are many counts of this clonotype. V usage is TRBV29-1 and J usage is TRBJ1-2; unclear D gene. The V end lost 0 bases, the J end lost 6 bases, and 8 bases lay between the germline ends. This CDR3 has 12 amino acids. Germline CDR1 SQVTM, CDR2 ANQGSEA. CDR3 DNA sequence: TGCAGCGTTGAAGATTACGGAGATGGCTACACCTTC. This sequence encodes CSVEDYGDGYTF.

The rearrangement uses TRBV3-1 and TRBJ1-1, with no clear D. The CDR3 has 13 amino acids. Per the germline V gene, CDR1 is LGHDT and CDR2 is YNNKEL (reference sequence). V dropped 3 bases and J dropped 1 base, with 6 bases sitting between them. CDR3 sequence: CASSHPENTEAFF. CDR3 in DNA: TGTGCCAGCAGCCACCCAGAGAACACTGAAGCTTTCTTT. The full variable domain, its missing parts supplied by reference TRBV3-1 and TRBJ1-1, is DTAVSQTPKYLVTQMGNDKSIKCEQNLGHDTMYWYKQDSKKFLKIMFSYNNKELIINETVPNRFSPKSPDKAHLNLHINSLELGDSAVYFCASSHPENTEAFFGQGTRLTVV.

This clonotype has only a few counts. This chain uses TRBV7-9 with TRBJ2-4, with 9 bases aligning to TRBD1. V was clipped by 6 bases and J by 2 bases; unmatched bases: 8. Germline lookup yields CDR1 SEHNR and CDR2 FQNEAQ (reference sequence). This CDR3 is built from 16 residues. CDR3 protein: CASRGTGGASKNIQYF. The CDR3 bases are TGTGCCAGCAGGGGAACAGGGGGCGCTTCCAAAAACATTCAGTACTTC.